These 2 T cell receptor beta chains came from one sample sequenced in a study of T-cell reconstitution after alpha-beta-depleted transplantation in children. Unique molecular identifiers tagged the TCRbeta library. TCRdb independently ran MiXCR on the PCR reads; one entry per CDR3 protein. Of about 980,000 distinct CDR3 sequences listed, about 29% are singletons. The sample here was PBMCs, mostly from graft donor cells, taken 360 days after TCRalphabeta/CD19-depleted stem cell transplant. The receptors stem from a boy under two years old who had a stem cell transplant for SCID, so the T cells may come from the graft donor.

The chain has TRBV5-1 and TRBJ2-7; no clear D. This CDR3 is 16 amino acids long. CDR1 and CDR2 (germline): SGHRS, YFSETQ. V lost 1 base and J lost 0, with 14 bases in between. The CDR3 nucleotides read TGCGCCAGCAGCTTGTCGGGTGGCGTCCTCTCCTACGAGCAGTACTTC. Residues: CASSLSGGVLSYEQYF.

The chain carries TRBV7-6 and TRBJ2-3; D perhaps matches TRBD2 (6 bases). The ends were cut back, 4 bases at V and 1 base at J, with 12 bases in the middle. Germline lookup yields CDR1 SGHVS and CDR2 FNYEAQ. This CDR3 spans 15 amino acids. DNA for the CDR3: TGTGCCAGCAGCTATGGAGGGGCCCGCACAGATACGCAGTATTTT. Translated: CASSYGGARTDTQYF.